These T cell receptor beta chains were read from a single sample in a study of blood T cells in healthy people across ages. TCRdb itself ran the 5' RACE reads through MiXCR, one entry per CDR3 protein. The table shows more than 900,000 distinct CDR3 sequences, with about 23% occurring only once. A further study also used this sample, focusing on T cells of mothers and their children.

The sequencing sample was made of blood. Receptor source: a girl aged 2-9 years in good health. CDR3s include the opening cysteine and the closing phenylalanine or tryptophan. The order of the fields is J gene, V gene, CDR3 protein.

TRBJ2-5	TRBV29-1	CSVPTSGLIRVAETQYF
TRBJ2-2	TRBV9	CASSTALAGGNTGELFF
NA	TRBV5-1	CASSLRQGGTYEQYF
TRBJ1-1	TRBV10-2	CASAYTGGTEAFF
TRBJ2-2	TRBV3-1	CASTPQRRTGGYTGELFF
TRBJ2-7	TRBV12-3/TRBV12-4	CASSRGRPGRTYEQYF
TRBJ2-7	TRBV12-5	CASGSMGQFYEQYF
TRBJ1-1	TRBV25-1	CASSVTMNTEAFF
TRBJ2-2	TRBV6-1	CASSESAGELFF
NA	TRBV4-3	CASSQDKAGGYNEQFF
NA	TRBV4-2	CASSQERAGVLNEQFF
TRBJ2-2	TRBV24-1	CATALRIGGELFF
TRBJ1-6	TRBV20-1	CSARGLAGLNSPLHF
TRBJ2-3	TRBV7-9	CASSLDEGPSTDTQYF
TRBJ1-5	TRBV5-5	CASSLEMGNQPQHF
TRBJ1-4	TRBV28	CASSIPDRNLVEKLFF
TRBJ2-3	TRBV7-9	CASSQRTSLADTQYF
TRBJ2-2	TRBV7-2	CASSLVFVAGVFSGELFF
TRBJ1-5	TRBV12-5	CASGWTVGQPQHF
TRBJ2-1	TRBV5-1	CASSLGGLAEYNEQFF
TRBJ2-5	TRBV2	CASKPTTSGTQYF
TRBJ2-7	TRBV5-1	CASSLDNHGEQYF
NA	TRBV7-9	CASSLPRGWETQYF
TRBJ2-3	TRBV29-1	CSVGYGTSGSHRDTQYF
TRBJ2-1	TRBV6-4	CASNPGLAGGPRDNEQFF
TRBJ2-4	TRBV20-1	CSARGDTGALAKNIQYF
TRBJ2-1	TRBV20-1	CSARGEDEQFF
TRBJ2-7	TRBV7-2	CASSTQTSGPGEQYF